These 3 T cell receptor beta chains were all obtained from the same sample, sequenced in a study of CD8 T cells in Susac syndrome. With random hexamers, 0.5 to 1 ug RNA was reverse transcribed. TCRdb re-analysed the immunoSEQ multiplex PCR reads in MiXCR, keeping a single row per CDR3 protein. The table includes 300,000 or so distinct CDR3 sequences, about 91% detected once. The specimen was CD4+ T cells from PBMCs. These TCRs come from a human donor with multiple sclerosis.

The chain recombines TRBV9 with TRBJ1-1; D remains unclear. This CDR3 is 15 amino acids long. The germline V gene has CDR1 SGDLS and CDR2 YYNGEE. The V gene lost 4 bases and the J gene lost 0 bases, with 13 bases spanning the gap. The CDR3 bases are TGTGCCAGCAGCACCGGTGGAAAGATGAACACTGAAGCTTTCTTT. Translation: CASSTGGKMNTEAFF.

The chain links TRBV10-3 to TRBJ1-5; D is unresolved. The CDR3 is 14 residues long. Trimming took 2 bases from V and 6 from J, leaving 11 bases between them. CDR1 is ENHRY and CDR2 is SYGVKD in the germline V gene. The CDR3 is CAISEEGSAQPQHF. The CDR3 DNA reads TGTGCCATCAGTGAGGAGGGTTCAGCTCAGCCCCAGCATTTT.

This sequence joins TRBV7-9 and TRBJ1-2; unclear D gene. This CDR3 comprises 13 residues. The V end lost 1 base, the J end lost 5 bases, and 8 bases lay between the germline ends. The germline V gene encodes CDR1 SEHNR and CDR2 FQNEAQ (reference sequence). CDR3 sequence (DNA): TGTGCCAGCAGCTTAGTTACCACTTATGGCTACACCTTC. It yields the protein CASSLVTTYGYTF.